These 20 T cell receptor beta chains originate from one sample sequenced in a study of shared clonotypes between healthy human individuals. Clones were read by immunoSEQ multiplex PCR, and TCRdb kept only the in-frame ones, dropping some. The top ten hold 0.35% to 0.45% of the sample, which has about 2.4 million clones, over 85% seen once. Input material: naive CD4+ T cells from PBMCs. The subset: CD45RA+ positively selected. These receptors all stem from a young man in good health. Some clones in this sample may be carry-over from other donors' samples.

The rearrangement links TRBV6-5 to TRBJ2-7, with 12 nucleotides matching TRBD2. The CDR3 sequence is 14 residues long. Germline V lookup: CDR1 MNHEY, CDR2 SVGAGI. Losses at the gene ends were 6 bases for V and 5 bases for J; bases not matched to a gene: 5. CDR3 sequence: CASRRLAGVNEQYF. CDR3 DNA sequence: TGTGCCAGCAGAAGACTAGCGGGAGTCAACGAGCAGTACTTC.

The rearrangement links TRBV28 to TRBJ1-2; a possible D gene is TRBD1 (5 bases). V lost 4 bases, J lost 12 bases, and 27 bases lay in between. There are 16 residues in the CDR3. Germline V gene sequence: CDR1 MDHEN, CDR2 SYDVKM. The CDR3 DNA follows: TGTGCCAGCAGTTGGTTGGCGGGGGAGGGTGATGGTTTACACACCTTC. It codes for CASSWLAGEGDGLHTF.

The chain joins TRBV15 to TRBJ1-4; D unclear. V was clipped by 1 base and J by 7 bases, with 13 bases between them. The CDR3 length is 15 residues. Germline lookup yields CDR1 LNHNV and CDR2 YYDKDF (reference sequence). The CDR3 loop is CATSRVPRTAEKLFF. Written as DNA, the CDR3 is TGTGCCACCAGCAGAGTTCCCAGGACTGCTGAAAAACTGTTTTTT.

The chain couples TRBV28 to TRBJ2-7; D is uncertain. There are 11 residues in the CDR3. The germline V gene encodes CDR1 MDHEN and CDR2 SYDVKM. V gave up 6 bases and J gave up 13 bases, with 16 bases separating them. CDR3 residues: CASSNLALYYF. The CDR3 DNA reads TGTGCCAGCAGCAACCTGGCCCTTTATTACTTC.

This clone showed up just once. The V call is TRBV30, the J call TRBJ2-5; D is uncertain. This CDR3 is built from 13 residues. Germline V gene lookup returns CDR1 GTSNPN and CDR2 SVGIG (reference sequence). V was clipped by 1 base and J by 5 bases, with 11 bases between them. Here the CDR3 reads CAWSALRWETQYF. CDR3 sequence (DNA): TGTGCCTGGAGTGCACTCAGGTGGGAGACCCAGTACTTC.

This clone has a single count. The rearrangement links TRBV6-1 to TRBJ2-2, with no clear D. The CDR3 runs 13 residues. V was pared by 6 bases and J by 0 bases, with 5 bases between. The germline V gene encodes CDR1 MNHNS and CDR2 SASEGT. The CDR3 protein is CASRVANTGELFF. DNA of the CDR3: TGTGCCAGCAGGGTGGCGAACACCGGGGAGCTGTTTTTT.

The chain has TRBV28 and TRBJ1-2, with TRBD1 identical over 8 bases. Germline lookup yields CDR1 MDHEN and CDR2 SYDVKM. With V trimmed by 10 bases and J by 2 bases, 6 bases remained unmatched. CDR3 length equals 13 residues. Here the CDR3 reads CATGDRGNYGYTF. DNA of the CDR3: TGTGCCACCGGAGACAGGGGAAACTATGGCTACACCTTC.

V is TRBV9 and J is TRBJ2-2; D is unresolved. V gave up 0 bases and J gave up 2 bases, with 8 bases separating them. Germline V CDR1 and CDR2: SGDLS, YYNGEE. CDR3 length equals 15 residues. The CDR3 DNA reads as TGTGCCAGCAGCGTAGATAACATAAACACCGGGGAGCTGTTTTTT. Residues: CASSVDNINTGELFF.

V is TRBV11-1 and J is TRBJ2-5; D is unresolved. Germline CDR1 is SGHAT and CDR2 is FQDESV (reference sequence). Trimming took off 5 bases at V and 5 bases at J, with 9 bases between the two ends. This CDR3 spans 12 amino acids. The CDR3 bases are TGTGCCAGCAGCGAGAGACCGGAGACCCAGTACTTC. Encoded protein: CASSERPETQYF.

V gene TRBV7-9 combines with J gene TRBJ1-6; D uncertain. CDR1 is SEHNR and CDR2 is FQNEAQ in the germline V gene (reference sequence). The CDR3 covers 15 residues. V was clipped by 1 base and J by 6 bases, with 10 bases between them. In nucleotides, the CDR3 is TGTGCCAGCAGCTTAGGTTGGGCAGCTAATTCACCCCTCCACTTT. Its translation: CASSLGWAANSPLHF. The entire variable domain, with the rest obtained from reference TRBV7-9 and TRBJ1-6, is as follows: DTGVSQNPRHKITKRGQNVTFRCDPISEHNRLYWYRQTLGQGPEFLTYFQNEAQLEKSRLLSDRFSAERPKGSFSTLEIQRTEQGDSAMYLCASSLGWAANSPLHFGNGTRLTVT.

The rearrangement joins TRBV4-1 to TRBJ1-5, with TRBD1 as a possible D gene (5 bases). The CDR3 extends over 16 amino acids. The V gene's germline CDR1 is MGHRA and CDR2 YSYEKL. Trimming took off 4 bases at V and 3 bases at J, with 16 bases between the two ends. CDR3 residues: CASSPQGGGLNQPQHF. DNA of the CDR3: TGCGCCAGCAGCCCTCAGGGCGGGGGACTCAATCAGCCCCAGCATTTT.

V usage is TRBV29-1 and J usage is TRBJ2-3, with TRBD2 as a possible D gene (6 bases). Trimming took off 6 bases at V and 0 bases at J, with 16 bases between the two ends. Germline CDR1 reads SQVTM; CDR2 reads ANQGSEA. The CDR3 totals 15 residues. In DNA form, the CDR3 reads TGCAGCGTCACCGGTGGCGGAGGGAGCACAGATACGCAGTATTTT. It encodes CSVTGGGGSTDTQYF.

This chain connects TRBV5-1 to TRBJ1-4; D gene uncertain. Looked up from germline, CDR1 is SGHRS and CDR2 is YFSETQ. This CDR3 is 15 amino acids long. V lost 3 bases and J 8 bases, leaving 17 bases between the germline ends. CDR3 nucleotides: TGCGCCAGCAGCTCGAGTCTCCTAGCCCAGGAAAAACTGTTTTTT. This translates into CASSSSLLAQEKLFF.

V usage is TRBV18 and J usage is TRBJ1-1, with 7 nucleotides matching TRBD1. J lost 10 bases, V lost 6 bases, and 11 bases had no gene match. This CDR3 has 13 residues. The germline gives CDR1 KGHSH, CDR2 LQKENI. The CDR3 region is CASSLGQEVVAFF. CDR3 bases: TGTGCCAGCTCCCTAGGACAGGAGGTTGTAGCTTTCTTT.

This chain uses TRBV19 with TRBJ1-2; D not resolved. This CDR3 is 12 amino acids long. V shed 4 bases and J shed 5 bases, with 8 bases lying between them. CDR1 and CDR2 (germline): LNHDA, SQIVND (reference sequence). The CDR3 nucleotides are TGTGCCAGTAGTAACGTGTTGTATGGCTACACCTTC. It codes for CASSNVLYGYTF. Full variable domain (outside the CDR3, taken from reference TRBV19 and TRBJ1-2): DGGITQSPKYLFRKEGQNVTLSCEQNLNHDAMYWYRQDPGQGLRLIYYSQIVNDFQKGDIAEGYSVSREKKESFPLTVTSAQKNPTAFYLCASSNVLYGYTFGSGTRLTVV.

The rearrangement joins TRBV7-2 to TRBJ2-3; 7 bases map to TRBD2. The CDR3 extends over 14 amino acids. The germline CDR1 and CDR2 sequences are SGHTA and FQGNSA. V gave up 2 bases and J gave up 3 bases; unmatched junction bases: 2. The CDR3 protein is CASSLYGRTDTQYF. DNA for the CDR3: TGTGCCAGCAGCTTATACGGGAGGACAGATACGCAGTATTTT. The full variable domain, with the rest looked up from reference TRBV7-2 and TRBJ2-3, is GAGVSQSPSNKVTEKGKDVELRCDPISGHTALYWYRQSLGQGLEFLIYFQGNSAPDKSGLPSDRFSAERTGGSVSTLTIQRTQQEDSAVYLCASSLYGRTDTQYFGPGTRLTVL.

The chain carries TRBV2 and TRBJ2-7; TRBD2 matches at 13 bases. CDR1 SNHLY and CDR2 FYNNEI come from the germline V gene. This CDR3 is built from 15 residues. The ends lost 6 bases at V and 2 bases at J; junction bases unmatched: 4. CDR3 coding DNA: TGTGCCAGCAGGGGACTAGCGGGACTTCCCTACGAGCAGTACTTC. It translates to CASRGLAGLPYEQYF.

The V gene is TRBV18, the J gene TRBJ1-5, with D unresolved. Germline CDR1 and CDR2: KGHSH and LQKENI. Trimming took 6 bases from V and 3 from J, leaving 12 bases between them. This CDR3 spans 14 amino acids. The CDR3 region is CASSAGVNNQPQHF. In DNA form, the CDR3 reads TGTGCCAGCTCCGCTGGGGTAAACAATCAGCCCCAGCATTTT. Based on the CDR3 plus reference TRBV18 and TRBJ1-5, the full variable domain is NAGVMQNPRHLVRRRGQEARLRCSPMKGHSHVYWYRQLPEEGLKFMVYLQKENIIDESGMPKERFSAEFPKEGPSILRIQQVVRGDSAAYFCASSAGVNNQPQHFGDGTRLSIL.

The CDR3 protein is CAIYRGVLAGDRETQYF. The CDR3 coding sequence is TGTGCCATTTACAGGGGAGTATTGGCGGGAGATCGAGAGACCCAGTACTTC. The rearrangement links TRBV2 to TRBJ2-5, with D perhaps TRBD1 or TRBD2 (7 bases each). Germline CDR1 and CDR2: SNHLY and FYNNEI. V was pared by 10 bases and J by 4 bases, with 28 bases between. The length of the CDR3 is 17 residues.

The genes are TRBV14 and TRBJ2-3, with D tentatively TRBD1 or TRBD2 (5 bases each). The V and J ends lost 4 bases and 4 bases respectively, with 9 bases between them. The germline CDR1 and CDR2 sequences are SGHDN and FVKESK. This CDR3 region has 13 residues. The CDR3 spells CASSPRGADTQYF. The DNA for the CDR3 is TGTGCCAGCAGCCCTCGAGGGGCAGATACGCAGTATTTT.